This TCR beta chain was recovered during a study of long-term antiretroviral therapy in people with HIV. At the level of the study: Samples from the earliest time points predate the 2015 immediate-ART recommendation by about a decade.

Sequencing relied on immunoSEQ assay v3.0, run at survey level. The table came from immunoSEQ multiplex PCR; TCRdb's copy has only in-frame clones and leaves some out. The repertoire holds under 40,000 clones, 65% to 90% seen once, with approximately 14% in the top ten. The CDR3 is made up of 14 amino acids. V lost 3 bases and J lost 6, with 14 bases in between. CDR1 MGHRA and CDR2 YSYEKL come from the germline V gene. General study findings and limits: The data indicate that diversity increased after ART but remained below transplant donor controls. The study found narrower CDR3 length ranges in HIV repertoires than in controls.

All donors provided no fewer than one pre-ART and no fewer than two post-ART PBMC samples. On this clone itself: No antigen is known for it.

J is TRBJ2-5 and V is TRBV4-1, with D perhaps matching TRBD1 (5 bases). This specimen consisted of unsorted PBMCs, obtained 0.3 years after starting antiretroviral therapy. This sequence originates from a man younger than 35 with HIV. The CDR3 sequence: CASSHNQQVKTQYF. DNA for the CDR3: TGCGCCAGCAGCCACAACCAACAGGTGAAGACCCAGTACTTC.